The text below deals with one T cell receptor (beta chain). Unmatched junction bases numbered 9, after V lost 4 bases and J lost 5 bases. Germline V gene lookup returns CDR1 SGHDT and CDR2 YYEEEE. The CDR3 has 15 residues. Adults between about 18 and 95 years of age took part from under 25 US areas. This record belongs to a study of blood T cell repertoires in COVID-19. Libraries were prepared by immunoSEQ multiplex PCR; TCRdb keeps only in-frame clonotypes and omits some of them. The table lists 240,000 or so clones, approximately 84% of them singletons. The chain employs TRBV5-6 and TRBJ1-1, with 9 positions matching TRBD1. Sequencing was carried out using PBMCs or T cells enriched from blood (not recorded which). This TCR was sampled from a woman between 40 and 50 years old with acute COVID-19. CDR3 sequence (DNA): TGTGCCAGCAGCCTCCGTGGGACAGGGTCGACTGAAGCTTTCTTT. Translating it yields CASSLRGTGSTEAFF.